The sample holds many counts of the clone carrying this T cell receptor (beta chain). Its cognate antigen is unknown. Diagnostic decisions used clinical symptoms, serum thyroxine and TRAb, thyroid ultrasound and orbital computed tomography. Germline CDR1 SQVTM, CDR2 ANQGSEA. The trim removed 6 bases at V and 5 bases at J, leaving 6 bases unmatched. CDR3 length: 13 amino acids. These data belong to a study of T cells in Graves' hyperthyroidism and ophthalmopathy. TCR beta CDR3 sequences were amplified from RNA transcripts. TCR CDR3 regions were first amplified by RT-PCR with HTBI primers. TCRdb used MiXCR to reprocess the multiplex PCR reads, holding one entry per CDR3 protein. The sample includes 500,000 to 650,000 distinct CDR3 sequences, 40% to 50% seen only once; the top ten take about two fifths. Study results and limitations: From stable hyperthyroidism, ophthalmopathy was set apart by a 13 V-J model. Blood shared most expanded thyroid clonotypes above 0.001.

Sequenced: peripheral blood or thyroid tissue (not recorded which). The V call is TRBV29-1, the J call TRBJ1-5, with 8 bases matching TRBD1. This receptor was obtained from an adult woman with Graves' disease, either hyperthyroidism or ophthalmopathy (not recorded which). This CDR3 reads CSVSLQGDQPQHF. CDR3 sequence (DNA): TGCAGCGTAAGTCTACAGGGGGATCAGCCCCAGCATTTT.